Described below is a single TCR beta chain sequence and its context. The repertoire was sequenced with immunoSEQ multiplex PCR; TCRdb's copy has only in-frame clones and lacks some. The table lists more than 65,000 clones, about 95% of them singletons. This sample stems from a study of technical replicates of blood from several donors. V shed 6 bases, J shed 5 bases, and the junction held 13 bases outside the gene matches. Germline V gives CDR1 SQVTM, CDR2 ANQGSEA. This CDR3 is built from 15 residues. Sequences were obtained from T cells isolated from PBMCs. The sequence came from a human donor in good health. The chain joins TRBV29-1 to TRBJ2-3, with 8 positions matching TRBD2. CDR3 sequence: CSVQASGRGEDTQYF. In DNA, the CDR3 is TGCAGCGTCCAAGCCAGCGGGAGAGGTGAAGATACGCAGTATTTT.